Each of the 20 T cell receptor beta chains below was sequenced from the same sample in a study of shared clonotypes between healthy human individuals. Sequenced by immunoSEQ multiplex PCR; TCRdb stores in-frame clones only, minus some. This sample carries 2,500,000 or so clones, approximately 92% of them seen once, and the ten largest clones take more than 0.12%. Sequenced sample: naive CD4+ T cells sorted from blood. Indicated subset: CD45RA+ positively selected. All receptors derive from a man in his late teens or twenties in good health.

The chain has TRBV6-6 and TRBJ2-7, with 7 nucleotides matching TRBD2. This CDR3 is 13 amino acids long. Per germline, CDR1 MNHNY and CDR2 SVGAGI (reference sequence). J lost 4 bases, V lost 6 bases, and 6 bases had no gene match. The chain's CDR3 is CASSRAGRYEQYF. CDR3 sequence (DNA): TGTGCCAGCAGCCGAGCGGGACGTTACGAGCAGTACTTC.

V usage is TRBV5-1 and J usage is TRBJ2-6; D is unresolved. The ends were cut back, 4 bases at V and 4 bases at J, with 12 bases in the middle. The CDR3 is 15 residues long. CDR1 SGHRS and CDR2 YFSETQ come from the germline V gene. As DNA, the CDR3 is TGCGCCAGCAGCCAGCGTGGGGTGGGGGCCAACGTCCTGACTTTC. This encodes CASSQRGVGANVLTF.

This chain's CDR3 is CASSWATGDYEQYF. The CDR3 bases are TGCGCCAGCAGCTGGGCAACAGGGGACTACGAGCAGTACTTC. The genes are TRBV5-1 and TRBJ2-7, with 7 bases identical to TRBD1. CDR3 size: 14 residues. Trimming cost V 3 bases and J 3 bases; bases outside gene matches: 6. Germline lookup yields CDR1 SGHRS and CDR2 YFSETQ. Supplemented by reference TRBV5-1 and TRBJ2-7, the full variable domain reads KAGVTQTPRYLIKTRGQQVTLSCSPISGHRSVSWYQQTPGQGLQFLFEYFSETQRNKGNFPGRFSGRQFSNSRSEMNVSTLELGDSALYLCASSWATGDYEQYFGPGTRLTVT.

V gene TRBV4-1 combines with J gene TRBJ1-4; D call uncertain. The CDR3 length is 16 residues. CDR1 and CDR2 from the germline V gene are MGHRA and YSYEKL. Trimming cost V 4 bases and J 7 bases, with 19 bases left between them. The DNA for the CDR3 is TGCGCCAGCAGCCCCTCCGACCCCAAGAGTAGTGAAAAACTGTTTTTT. This codes for CASSPSDPKSSEKLFF.

The rearrangement uses TRBV13 and TRBJ1-2; 8 positions agree with TRBD1. V lost 5 bases to trimming and J lost 8 bases; unmatched junction nucleotides: 4. CDR1 is PRHDT, CDR2 FYEKMQ, per germline (reference sequence). CDR3 length: 12 amino acids. Written as DNA, the CDR3 is TGTGCCAGCAGCACGACAGGGGCGGGCTACACCTTC. Translating it yields CASSTTGAGYTF.

The chain recombines TRBV10-3 with TRBJ2-2, with D perhaps being TRBD1 or TRBD2 (5 bases each). CDR1 and CDR2 (germline): ENHRY, SYGVKD. The CDR3 is made up of 14 amino acids. Trimming removed 11 bases from V and 5 bases from J, with 18 bases in between. The DNA of the CDR3 is TGTGCCTCGGGGCAGGCTTGGGAAACCGGGGAGCTGTTTTTT. Residues: CASGQAWETGELFF.

As to this clone: Other DNA sequences in the sample encode the same CDR3. V gene TRBV5-4 combines with J gene TRBJ2-2, with D perhaps TRBD1 (6 bases). The CDR3 loop spans 16 amino acids. The germline V gene encodes CDR1 SGHNT and CDR2 YYREEE (reference sequence). Trimming pared 0 bases from V and 1 base from J, leaving 10 bases between. The CDR3 nucleotides are TGTGCCAGCAGCTTGGCAGGGGCCGGGAACACCGGGGAGCTGTTTTTT. Protein sequence: CASSLAGAGNTGELFF.

The genes are TRBV19 and TRBJ2-7, with 8 bases lining up with TRBD1. Unmatched junction bases numbered 8, after V lost 6 bases and J lost 1 base. Germline CDR1 reads LNHDA; CDR2 reads SQIVND (reference sequence). CDR3 length equals 15 residues. CDR3 DNA: TGTGCCAGTAGAACAGGACAGGGAGATTCCTACGAGCAGTACTTC. This codes for CASRTGQGDSYEQYF.

This sequence joins TRBV19 and TRBJ2-1; D is possibly TRBD2 (6 bases). Germline loops: CDR1 LNHDA, CDR2 SQIVND (reference sequence). Trimming took off 7 bases at V and 2 bases at J, with 12 bases between the two ends. The CDR3 totals 14 residues. The CDR3 sequence is CASTWDSTYNEQFF. The CDR3, as DNA: TGTGCCAGTACTTGGGACTCAACCTACAATGAGCAGTTCTTC.

V is TRBV5-4 and J is TRBJ2-2; 7 nucleotides match TRBD2. V dropped 4 bases and J dropped 0; count of bases not matched to a gene: 6. CDR3 length equals 16 residues. Germline-derived CDR1 and CDR2 are SGHNT and YYREEE (reference sequence). DNA for the CDR3: TGTGCCAGCAGCCGTCCTACTAGCGCGAACACCGGGGAGCTGTTTTTT. Translating it yields CASSRPTSANTGELFF.

V is TRBV11-3 and J is TRBJ2-3; a weak D match, TRBD2 (5 bases). The V end lost 4 bases, the J end lost 5 bases, and 10 bases lay between the germline ends. Germline V gene data show CDR1 as SGHNT and CDR2 as YENEEA. This CDR3 is 13 amino acids long. The DNA for the CDR3 is TGTGCCAGCAGCTCGAGCGGAATAGATACGCAGTATTTT. Its protein is CASSSSGIDTQYF. The entire variable domain, with the rest obtained from reference TRBV11-3 and TRBJ2-3, is as follows: EAGVVQSPRYKIIEKKQPVAFWCNPISGHNTLYWYLQNLGQGPELLIRYENEEAVDDSQLPKDRFSAERLKGVDSTLKIQPAELGDSAVYLCASSSSGIDTQYFGPGTRLTVL.

The rearrangement uses TRBV5-1 and TRBJ1-2; TRBD1 aligns across 11 bases. The CDR3 has 12 residues. V shed 4 bases and J 12 bases; nucleotides not matched to a gene: 5. CDR1 is SGHRS and CDR2 is YFSETQ in the germline V gene. The CDR3: CASSTGQGENTF. The CDR3 DNA is TGCGCCAGCAGCACGGGACAGGGGGAGAACACCTTC.

V and J are TRBV5-4 and TRBJ1-1; D might be TRBD1 (6 bases). CDR1 is SGHNT and CDR2 is YYREEE in the germline V gene (reference sequence). V was shortened by 5 bases and J by 0 bases, with 14 bases between the two germline ends. The CDR3 is 15 residues long. The CDR3 bases are TGTGCCAGCAGGACTCGGACAGCCATGAACACTGAAGCTTTCTTT. Translating it yields CASRTRTAMNTEAFF.

This sequence joins TRBV11-2 and TRBJ2-4; TRBD2 matches 7 bases. V shed 6 bases, J shed 0 bases, and the junction held 8 bases outside the gene matches. The CDR3 is made up of 16 amino acids. CDR1 is SGHAT and CDR2 is FQNNGV in the germline V gene. CDR3 sequence (DNA): TGTGCCAGCAGGTTCGGAGGACTAGGAGCCAAAAACATTCAGTACTTC. Translating it yields CASRFGGLGAKNIQYF.

This rearrangement joins TRBV30 to TRBJ2-4, with D uncertain. CDR3 length: 12 residues. Germline lookup yields CDR1 GTSNPN and CDR2 SVGIG (reference sequence). Trimming took off 0 bases at V and 9 bases at J, with 9 bases between the two ends. CDR3: CAWSVPLGIQYF. The CDR3 DNA follows: TGTGCCTGGAGTGTACCCCTGGGCATTCAGTACTTC.

CDR3 loop: CSVAGYRHGYTF. CDR3 coding DNA: TGCAGCGTTGCTGGGTACCGGCATGGCTACACCTTC. J is TRBJ1-2 and V is TRBV29-1; D not resolved. The CDR3 is 12 residues long. CDR1 and CDR2 (germline): SQVTM, ANQGSEA. V lost 4 bases and J lost 6, with 12 bases in between.

V is TRBV9 and J is TRBJ2-5; 9 bases align to TRBD1. Unmatched junction bases numbered 9, after V lost 4 bases and J lost 5 bases. In germline, CDR1 is SGDLS, CDR2 YYNGEE. The CDR3 runs to 15 residues. Here the CDR3 DNA reads TGTGCCAGCAGCTCAACAGGGGGCAGTTCGGAGACCCAGTACTTC. Amino acid sequence: CASSSTGGSSETQYF.

About this clone itself: Different DNA sequences within this sample yield the same CDR3. V and J are TRBV6-6 and TRBJ2-3; D unclear. Germline CDR1 reads MNHNY; CDR2 reads SVGAGI (reference sequence). V dropped 2 bases and J dropped 1 base, with 4 bases sitting between them. The CDR3 contains 13 residues. The CDR3 sequence: CASSYVGTDTQYF. CDR3 coding DNA: TGTGCCAGCAGTTACGTGGGCACAGATACGCAGTATTTT.

The gene calls are TRBV28 and TRBJ1-1; D unclear. The CDR3 has 15 amino acids. Trimming cost V 6 bases and J 0 bases, with 14 bases left between them. CDR1 is MDHEN, CDR2 SYDVKM, per germline. The chain's CDR3 is CASRPPRRMNTEAFF. The CDR3 bases are TGTGCCAGCAGACCCCCCCGGCGAATGAACACTGAAGCTTTCTTT. Using reference TRBV28 and TRBJ1-1 for the parts outside the CDR3, the full variable domain is DVKVTQSSRYLVKRTGEKVFLECVQDMDHENMFWYRQDPGLGLRLIYFSYDVKMKEKGDIPEGYSVSREKKERFSLILESASTNQTSMYLCASRPPRRMNTEAFFGQGTRLTVV.

V usage is TRBV5-1 and J usage is TRBJ1-2, with D possibly matching TRBD1 (5 bases). This CDR3 has 15 amino acids. V was trimmed by 0 bases and J by 6 bases, leaving 15 bases between them. The V gene's germline CDR1 is SGHRS and CDR2 YFSETQ. The CDR3 spells CASSLAVGGGHGYTF. CDR3 DNA sequence: TGCGCCAGCAGCTTGGCCGTCGGGGGAGGGCATGGCTACACCTTC.